These 27 T cell receptor beta chains were all obtained from the same sample, sequenced in a study of T cells in Graves' hyperthyroidism and ophthalmopathy. Amplification of TCR beta CDR3 regions was performed using RNA transcripts as template. The primer set for the first-round RT-PCR of the TCR CDR3 was HTBI. TCRdb recomputed calls from the multiplex PCR reads with MiXCR, one row per CDR3 protein. The sample records roughly 100,000 distinct CDR3 sequences, about half being singletons. Sequenced: blood. The receptors come from a woman aged 35 to 49 with Graves' hyperthyroidism.

This clonotype was observed at least ten times. The chain employs TRBV15 and TRBJ2-5; 12 bases map to TRBD2. Per the germline V gene, CDR1 is LNHNV and CDR2 is YYDKDF (reference sequence). The CDR3 is 15 residues long. Trimming removed 5 bases from V and 4 bases from J; junction bases left unmatched: 5. The CDR3 reads CATSPPTSGRETQYF. For the CDR3, the DNA is TGTGCCACCAGCCCGCCGACTAGCGGGAGAGAGACCCAGTACTTC. Complete variable domain (other parts from reference TRBV15 and TRBJ2-5): DAMVIQNPRYQVTQFGKPVTLSCSQTLNHNVMYWYQQKSSQAPKLLFHYYDKDFNNEADTPDNFQSRRPNTSFCFLDIRSPGLGDTAMYLCATSPPTSGRETQYFGPGTRLLVL.

The chain recombines TRBV24-1 with TRBJ2-7, with D unclear. The CDR3 covers 14 residues. Germline V gene lookup returns CDR1 KGHDR and CDR2 SFDVKD. V dropped 3 bases and J dropped 0 bases, with 8 bases sitting between them. The CDR3: CATSDPSSSYEQYF. The DNA for the CDR3 is TGTGCCACCAGTGATCCGTCCTCCTCCTACGAGCAGTACTTC.

Remarks on this clonotype: A much bigger clone sits one base away, suggesting this may be a read error. The genes are TRBV18 and TRBJ1-1, with 8 bases aligning to TRBD1. The trim removed 3 bases at V and 0 bases at J, leaving 6 bases unmatched. CDR3 length equals 16 residues. Germline CDR1 is KGHSH and CDR2 is LQKENI. The CDR3 DNA reads as TGTGCCAGCTCACCGAGGAAACAGGGGGTGAACACTGAAGCTTTCTTT. It yields the protein CASSPRKQGVNTEAFF.

About this clonotype: A much larger clone sits a single nucleotide away, making a read error possible. The chain couples TRBV20-1 to TRBJ2-5; D is uncertain. The CDR3 has 16 amino acids. The germline V and J ends were trimmed by 1 base and 2 bases, with 17 bases remaining between them. In germline, CDR1 is DFQATT, CDR2 SNEGSKA (reference sequence). The CDR3 DNA reads TGCAGTGCTAGAGCCCGACTTGAAGCCCTACAAGAGACCCAGTACTTC. This sequence encodes CSARARLEALQETQYF.

This clonotype was found many times. V gene TRBV7-2 combines with J gene TRBJ2-1; TRBD2 matches at 12 bases. V shed 1 base and J 4 bases; nucleotides not matched to a gene: 2. CDR1 SGHTA and CDR2 FQGNSA come from the germline V gene. The CDR3 covers 16 residues. DNA of the CDR3: TGTGCCAGCAGCTTAGGGACTAGCGGGGCTTACAATGAGCAGTTCTTC. Its protein product is CASSLGTSGAYNEQFF. Full variable domain (outside the CDR3, taken from reference TRBV7-2 and TRBJ2-1): GAGVSQSPSNKVTEKGKDVELRCDPISGHTALYWYRQSLGQGLEFLIYFQGNSAPDKSGLPSDRFSAERTGGSVSTLTIQRTQQEDSAVYLCASSLGTSGAYNEQFFGPGTRLTVL.

This sequence joins TRBV24-1 and TRBJ1-5, with TRBD1 matching 7 bases. V lost 8 bases and J lost 11; bases outside the gene matches: 11. The CDR3 is made up of 13 amino acids. Per the germline V gene, CDR1 is KGHDR and CDR2 is SFDVKD. CDR3 sequence: CATNGQEGETQHF. CDR3 nucleotide sequence: TGTGCCACCAATGGACAGGAGGGGGAGACCCAGCATTTT.

With respect to this clonotype: Given the absence of the conserved phenylalanine or tryptophan at the CDR3 end, a read error is likely. This chain links TRBV15 with TRBJ2-2; 7 bases match TRBD2. This CDR3 is built from 15 residues. The V segment lost 5 bases and the J segment 6 bases; nucleotides outside the gene matches: 9. Germline lookup yields CDR1 LNHNV and CDR2 YYDKDF (reference sequence). The CDR3, as DNA: TGTGCCACCAGCGCCCGACTAGCACACTCCGGGGAGCTGTTTCTT. It translates to CATSARLAHSGELFL.

This clonotype occurred many times. This sequence joins TRBV7-2 and TRBJ2-5; D not certain. Per germline, CDR1 SGHTA and CDR2 FQGNSA. With 1 base removed from V and 5 bases from J, the gap between germline ends came to 11 bases. There are 14 residues in the CDR3. CDR3 residues: CASSLVVVSETQYF. The CDR3, as DNA: TGTGCCAGCAGCTTAGTAGTGGTTTCGGAGACCCAGTACTTC.

This chain links TRBV29-1 with TRBJ2-5, with D perhaps matching TRBD1 (7 bases). Germline values: CDR1 SQVTM, CDR2 ANQGSEA. Trimming shortened V by 3 bases and J by 3 bases, and 11 bases separated the two germline ends. The CDR3 contains 13 residues. The CDR3 DNA follows: TGCAGCGTTGAGCGGGACAGAGAAGAGACCCAGTACTTC. Translation gives CSVERDREETQYF.

Worth noting for this clonotype: This may arise from a read error, as a much more abundant clone is one base away. The chain couples TRBV20-1 to TRBJ2-2; D gene uncertain. The germline gives CDR1 DFQATT, CDR2 SNEGSKA (reference sequence). This CDR3 comprises 15 residues. V shed 5 bases and J shed 7 bases, with 20 bases lying between them. The CDR3 region has the DNA TGCAGTGCTGAAAGACTGAACGGGTCTATCGGGGAGCTGTTTTTT. This encodes CSAERLNGSIGELFF.

This clonotype is categorized as medium-sized. The chain employs TRBV4-2 and TRBJ2-2, with 9 bases identical to TRBD2. The CDR3 is 16 residues long. Germline CDR1 reads LGHNA; CDR2 reads YNFKEQ. Trimming took 6 bases from V and 4 from J; bases not matched to a gene: 9. CDR3 residues: CASSYLAGRGTGELFF. In DNA form, the CDR3 reads TGTGCCAGCAGTTACCTAGCGGGAAGGGGCACCGGGGAGCTGTTTTTT.

At least ten counts were recorded for this clonotype. The V call is TRBV29-1, the J call TRBJ2-6; TRBD1 matches 10 bases. This CDR3 is built from 18 residues. Unmatched junction bases numbered 9, after V lost 4 bases and J lost 0 bases. Germline V gene sequence: CDR1 SQVTM, CDR2 ANQGSEA. In DNA, the CDR3 is TGCAGCGTTGGGGGGGGGACAGGGGCCTCCTCTGGGGCCAACGTCCTGACTTTC. Its protein is CSVGGGTGASSGANVLTF. The full variable domain, with the rest looked up from reference TRBV29-1 and TRBJ2-6, is SAVISQKPSRDICQRGTSLTIQCQVDSQVTMMFWYRQQPGQSLTLIATANQGSEATYESGFVIDKFPISRPNLTFSTLTVSNMSPEDSSIYLCSVGGGTGASSGANVLTFGAGSRLTVL.

This clonotype was counted many times. The chain uses TRBV5-1 and TRBJ2-3; 12 bases fit TRBD2. Germline CDR1 SGHRS, CDR2 YFSETQ. This CDR3 is 16 amino acids long. V trimming: 3 bases; J trimming: 3 bases; junction bases outside the gene matches: 5. The CDR3 sequence: CASSSSSGRATDTQYF. The CDR3 bases are TGCGCCAGCAGCTCCTCTAGCGGGAGGGCGACAGATACGCAGTATTTT.

This clonotype was seen only once. V usage is TRBV5-1 and J usage is TRBJ1-5, with D unresolved. The CDR3 runs 13 residues. V was trimmed by 5 bases and J by 7 bases, leaving 13 bases between them. Germline V gene sequence: CDR1 SGHRS, CDR2 YFSETQ. As DNA, the CDR3 is TGCGCCAGCAGGTGGACGGTGCGGCAGCCCCAGCATTTT. The encoded protein is CASRWTVRQPQHF.

The CDR3 DNA sequence: TGTGCCAGCAGCGATTTTCAGGGTGTAAGGAACGGGGAGCTGTTTTTT. Its translation: CASSDFQGVRNGELFF. This sequence joins TRBV13 and TRBJ2-2, with D perhaps TRBD1 (5 bases). V dropped 5 bases and J dropped 7 bases, with 20 bases sitting between them. In germline, CDR1 is PRHDT, CDR2 FYEKMQ (reference sequence). This CDR3 is 16 amino acids long.

The chain carries TRBV29-1 and TRBJ2-7, with a tentative D call TRBD1 (6 bases). The CDR3 consists of 11 residues. V gave up 6 bases and J gave up 4 bases, with 10 bases separating them. Germline V lookup: CDR1 SQVTM, CDR2 ANQGSEA. In DNA, the CDR3 is TGCAGCGTCCCAGGGGTGTACGAGCAGTACTTC. Its protein product is CSVPGVYEQYF.

The V gene is TRBV7-3, the J gene TRBJ1-6, with 7 nucleotides matching TRBD1. CDR1 and CDR2 (germline): SGHTA, FQGTGA. The CDR3 extends over 15 amino acids. V trimming: 5 bases; J trimming: 6 bases; junction bases outside the gene matches: 7. DNA of the CDR3: TGTGCCAGCAGCCCCATAGGGACAGCTAATTCACCCCTCCACTTT. Translating it yields CASSPIGTANSPLHF.

This clonotype was seen repeatedly, ten times or more. This chain links TRBV29-1 with TRBJ1-1; D uncertain. Trimming removed 8 bases at V and 5 bases at J, with 24 bases between. This CDR3 has 15 residues. From germline, CDR1 is SQVTM and CDR2 ANQGSEA. The CDR3 DNA reads as TGCAGCATAACACAAAGATGGCACCCGGGGACTGAAGCTTTCTTT. Translated: CSITQRWHPGTEAFF.

This clonotype has at least ten counts. The chain recombines TRBV12-3 or TRBV12-4 with TRBJ2-7; D not resolved. The V end was cut by 4 bases, the J end by 5 bases, with 6 bases between. The CDR3 is 11 residues long. In DNA form, the CDR3 reads TGTGCCAGCAGTTCCCGGAACGAGCAGTACTTC. Residues: CASSSRNEQYF.

At least ten counts were recorded for this clonotype. The chain combines TRBV5-6 with TRBJ1-1; perhaps TRBD1 as D (6 bases). V lost 0 bases and J lost 0, with 9 bases in between. Germline V gene data show CDR1 as SGHDT and CDR2 as YYEEEE. This CDR3 comprises 15 residues. The CDR3 coding sequence is TGTGCCAGCAGCTTGGGAACAGGGCTGAACACTGAAGCTTTCTTT. Translated: CASSLGTGLNTEAFF.

The chain combines TRBV2 with TRBJ2-5; 9 bases align to TRBD1. In germline, CDR1 is SNHLY, CDR2 FYNNEI. This CDR3 has 14 residues. Trimming took 7 bases from V and 6 from J; bases not matched to a gene: 9. CDR3 bases: TGTGCCAGCACTCCTACAGGGGGCGGGAAGACCCAGTACTTC. Residues: CASTPTGGGKTQYF.

This chain joins TRBV2 and TRBJ2-5; possibly TRBD2 for D (6 bases). With 4 bases removed from V and 5 bases from J, the gap between germline ends came to 23 bases. Germline assignment: CDR1 SNHLY and CDR2 FYNNEI. This CDR3 comprises 17 residues. CDR3 coding DNA: TGTGCCAGCAGTGGGGGGGACTTTTTGAACACCGGGGAGACCCAGTACTTC. Its protein product is CASSGGDFLNTGETQYF.

This clonotype was seen more than once but under ten times. This chain connects TRBV5-1 to TRBJ1-2; 8 bases are shared with TRBD1. CDR1 and CDR2 from the germline V gene are SGHRS and YFSETQ. The CDR3 is 15 amino acids. V trimming: 4 bases; J trimming: 4 bases; junction bases outside the gene matches: 9. This CDR3 reads CASSRITGGSYGYTF. CDR3 sequence (DNA): TGCGCCAGCAGCCGAATAACAGGGGGAAGCTATGGCTACACCTTC.

This clonotype was picked up many times. The rearrangement links TRBV12-3 or TRBV12-4 to TRBJ2-3; 7 bases fit TRBD2. This CDR3 is 14 amino acids long. The V segment lost 4 bases and the J segment 6 bases; nucleotides outside the gene matches: 7. CDR3 sequence (DNA): TGTGCCAGCAGTTCCCAAGTAGCGGGTGATACGCAGTATTTT. Translating it yields CASSSQVAGDTQYF.

This clonotype was counted ten times or more. The gene calls are TRBV7-9 and TRBJ2-7, with TRBD2 as a possible D gene (5 bases). Trimming removed 5 bases at V and 2 bases at J, with 22 bases between. The CDR3 extends over 17 amino acids. CDR1 and CDR2 (germline): SEHNR, FQNEAQ (reference sequence). CDR3 sequence: CASSGEGGRSNPYEQYF. CDR3 bases: TGTGCCAGCAGCGGCGAGGGTGGCAGGTCCAATCCCTACGAGCAGTACTTC.

The rearrangement joins TRBV10-1 to TRBJ2-7; 9 positions match TRBD1. This CDR3 comprises 11 residues. Germline trimming cut 9 bases from V and 7 bases from J; bases unmatched to any gene: 4. Germline CDR1 is WNHNN and CDR2 is SYGVQD (reference sequence). Written as DNA, the CDR3 is TGCGCCAGGGACAGGGGTCTAGAGCAGTACTTC. This gives the protein CARDRGLEQYF.

The CDR3 spells CATSSQDRGPQPQHF. CDR3 DNA: TGTGCCACCAGCAGCCAGGACAGGGGGCCTCAGCCCCAGCATTTT. The genes are TRBV15 and TRBJ1-5; TRBD1 matches at 11 bases. The CDR3 spans 15 residues. The V segment lost 3 bases and the J segment 6 bases; nucleotides outside the gene matches: 4. CDR1 and CDR2 (germline): LNHNV, YYDKDF (reference sequence). The full variable domain, rest sourced from reference TRBV15 and TRBJ1-5, is DAMVIQNPRYQVTQFGKPVTLSCSQTLNHNVMYWYQQKSSQAPKLLFHYYDKDFNNEADTPDNFQSRRPNTSFCFLDIRSPGLGDTAMYLCATSSQDRGPQPQHFGDGTRLSIL.